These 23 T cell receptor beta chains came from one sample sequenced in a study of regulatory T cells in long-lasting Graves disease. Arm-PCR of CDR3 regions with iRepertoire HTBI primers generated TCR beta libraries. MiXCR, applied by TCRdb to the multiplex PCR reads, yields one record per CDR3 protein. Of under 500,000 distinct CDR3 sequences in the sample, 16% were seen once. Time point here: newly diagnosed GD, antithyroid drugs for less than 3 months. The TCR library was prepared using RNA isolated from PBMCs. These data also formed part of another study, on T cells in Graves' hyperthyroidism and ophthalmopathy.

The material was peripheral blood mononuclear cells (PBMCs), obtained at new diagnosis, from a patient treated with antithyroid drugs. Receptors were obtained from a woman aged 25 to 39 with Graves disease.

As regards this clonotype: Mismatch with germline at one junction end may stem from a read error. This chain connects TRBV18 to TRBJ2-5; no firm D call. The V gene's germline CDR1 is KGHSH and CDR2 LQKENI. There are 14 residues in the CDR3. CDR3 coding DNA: TGTGCCAGCTCACCACCTCCGGGTCAAGGGACCCAGTACTTC. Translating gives CASSPPPGQGTQYF.

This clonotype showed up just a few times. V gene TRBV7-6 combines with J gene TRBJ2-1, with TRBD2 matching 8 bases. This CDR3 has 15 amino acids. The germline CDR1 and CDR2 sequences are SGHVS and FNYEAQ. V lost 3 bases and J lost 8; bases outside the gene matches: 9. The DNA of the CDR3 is TGTGCCAGCAGCTTCTCCGGGACTAGTTTTCATGAGCAGTTCTTC. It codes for CASSFSGTSFHEQFF.

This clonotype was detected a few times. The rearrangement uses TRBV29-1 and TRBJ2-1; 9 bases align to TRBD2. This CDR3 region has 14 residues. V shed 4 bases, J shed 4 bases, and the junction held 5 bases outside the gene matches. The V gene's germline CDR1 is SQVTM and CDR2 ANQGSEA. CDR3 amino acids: CSVVAGGLYNEQFF. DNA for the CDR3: TGCAGCGTTGTGGCGGGAGGGCTGTACAATGAGCAGTTCTTC.

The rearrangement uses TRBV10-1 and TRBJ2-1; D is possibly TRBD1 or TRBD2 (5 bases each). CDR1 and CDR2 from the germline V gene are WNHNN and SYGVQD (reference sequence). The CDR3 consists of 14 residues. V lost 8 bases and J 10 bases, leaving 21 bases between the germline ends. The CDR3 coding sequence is TGCGCCAGCGGCGCCGGGGACCCACCCTACGAGCAGTTCTTC. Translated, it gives CASGAGDPPYEQFF.

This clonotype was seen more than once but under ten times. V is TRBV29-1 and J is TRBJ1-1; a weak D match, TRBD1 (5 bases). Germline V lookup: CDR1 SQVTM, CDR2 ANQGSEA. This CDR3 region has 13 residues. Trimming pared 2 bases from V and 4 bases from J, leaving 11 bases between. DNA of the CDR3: TGCAGCGTTGAACGGAGCGGGGGCACTGAAGCTTTCTTT. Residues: CSVERSGGTEAFF. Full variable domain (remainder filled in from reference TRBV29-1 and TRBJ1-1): SAVISQKPSRDICQRGTSLTIQCQVDSQVTMMFWYRQQPGQSLTLIATANQGSEATYESGFVIDKFPISRPNLTFSTLTVSNMSPEDSSIYLCSVERSGGTEAFFGQGTRLTVV.

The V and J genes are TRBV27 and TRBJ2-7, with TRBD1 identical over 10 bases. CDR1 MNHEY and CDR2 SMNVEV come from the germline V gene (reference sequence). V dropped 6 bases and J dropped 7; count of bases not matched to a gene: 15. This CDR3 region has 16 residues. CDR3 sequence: CASSSSLTGGRGEQYF. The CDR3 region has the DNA TGTGCCAGCAGCTCTTCTTTGACAGGGGGCCGAGGTGAGCAGTACTTC.

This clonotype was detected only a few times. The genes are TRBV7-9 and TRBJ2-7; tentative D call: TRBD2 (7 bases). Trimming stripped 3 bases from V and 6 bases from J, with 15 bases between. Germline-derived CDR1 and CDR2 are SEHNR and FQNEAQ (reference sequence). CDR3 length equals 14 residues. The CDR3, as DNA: TGTGCCAGCAGCTTCGGGGCGGGGGCGACCGAGCAGTACTTC. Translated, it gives CASSFGAGATEQYF. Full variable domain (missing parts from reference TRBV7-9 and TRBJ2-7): DTGVSQNPRHKITKRGQNVTFRCDPISEHNRLYWYRQTLGQGPEFLTYFQNEAQLEKSRLLSDRFSAERPKGSFSTLEIQRTEQGDSAMYLCASSFGAGATEQYFGPGTRLTVT.

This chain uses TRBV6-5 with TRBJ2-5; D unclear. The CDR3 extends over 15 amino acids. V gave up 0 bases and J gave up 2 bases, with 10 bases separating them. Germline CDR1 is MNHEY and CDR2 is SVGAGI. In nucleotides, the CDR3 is TGTGCCAGCAGTTACTCGATCACGGCACAAGAGACCCAGTACTTC. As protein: CASSYSITAQETQYF.

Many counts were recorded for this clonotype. CDR3 loop: CASSPGVYEAFF. For the CDR3, the DNA is TGTGCCAGCAGCCCCGGGGTATACGAAGCTTTCTTT. This chain joins TRBV7-9 and TRBJ1-1; no reliable D call. CDR3 size: 12 residues. The ends were cut back, 5 bases at V and 8 bases at J, with 12 bases in the middle. Germline V gene lookup returns CDR1 SEHNR and CDR2 FQNEAQ (reference sequence).

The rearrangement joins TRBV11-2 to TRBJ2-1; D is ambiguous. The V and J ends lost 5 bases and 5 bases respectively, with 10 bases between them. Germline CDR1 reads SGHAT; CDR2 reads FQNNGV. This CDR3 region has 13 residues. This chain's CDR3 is CASSPVGHNEQFF. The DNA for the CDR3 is TGTGCCAGCAGCCCGGTAGGCCACAATGAGCAGTTCTTC. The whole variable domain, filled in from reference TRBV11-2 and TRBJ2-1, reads EAGVAQSPRYKIIEKRQSVAFWCNPISGHATLYWYQQILGQGPKLLIQFQNNGVVDDSQLPKDRFSAERLKGVDSTLKIQPAKLEDSAVYLCASSPVGHNEQFFGPGTRLTVL.

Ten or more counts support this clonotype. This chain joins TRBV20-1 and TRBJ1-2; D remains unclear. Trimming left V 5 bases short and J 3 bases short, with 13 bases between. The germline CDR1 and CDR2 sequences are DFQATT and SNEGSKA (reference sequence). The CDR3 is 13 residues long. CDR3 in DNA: TGCAGTGCTTATCCGGACGGATACTATGGCTACACCTTC. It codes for CSAYPDGYYGYTF.

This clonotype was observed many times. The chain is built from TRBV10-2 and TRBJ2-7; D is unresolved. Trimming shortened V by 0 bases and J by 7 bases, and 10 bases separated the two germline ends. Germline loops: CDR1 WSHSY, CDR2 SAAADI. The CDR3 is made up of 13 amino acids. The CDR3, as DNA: TGCGCCAGCAGTGAGTCGAGACTGGGAGAGCAGTACTTC. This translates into CASSESRLGEQYF.

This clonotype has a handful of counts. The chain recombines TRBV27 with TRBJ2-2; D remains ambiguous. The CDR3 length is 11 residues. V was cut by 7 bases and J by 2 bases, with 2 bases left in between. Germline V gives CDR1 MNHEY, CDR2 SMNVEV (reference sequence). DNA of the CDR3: TGTGCCAGCAAAAACACCGGGGAGCTGTTTTTT. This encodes CASKNTGELFF.

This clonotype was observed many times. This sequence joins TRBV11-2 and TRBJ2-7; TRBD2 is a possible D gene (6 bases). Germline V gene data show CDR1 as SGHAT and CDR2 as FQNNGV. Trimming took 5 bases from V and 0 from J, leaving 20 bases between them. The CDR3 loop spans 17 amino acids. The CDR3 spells CASSPSSGLPSSYEQYF. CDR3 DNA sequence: TGTGCCAGCAGCCCGTCGTCCGGACTACCGAGCTCCTACGAGCAGTACTTC.

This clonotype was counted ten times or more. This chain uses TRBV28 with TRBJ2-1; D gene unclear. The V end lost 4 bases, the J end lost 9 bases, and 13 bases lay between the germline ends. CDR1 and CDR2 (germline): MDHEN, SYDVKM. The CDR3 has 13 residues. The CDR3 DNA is TGTGCCAGCAGTTACCCAAGGGATGGTGAGCAGTTCTTC. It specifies CASSYPRDGEQFF. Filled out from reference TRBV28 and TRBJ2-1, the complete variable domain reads DVKVTQSSRYLVKRTGEKVFLECVQDMDHENMFWYRQDPGLGLRLIYFSYDVKMKEKGDIPEGYSVSREKKERFSLILESASTNQTSMYLCASSYPRDGEQFFGPGTRLTVL.

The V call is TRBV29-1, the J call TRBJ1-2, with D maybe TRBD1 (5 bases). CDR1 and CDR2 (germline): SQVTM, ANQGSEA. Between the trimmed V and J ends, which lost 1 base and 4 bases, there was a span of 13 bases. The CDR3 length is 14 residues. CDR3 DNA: TGCAGCGTTGAAGTGGGTTGGGACCTCTATGGCTACACCTTC. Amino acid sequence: CSVEVGWDLYGYTF.

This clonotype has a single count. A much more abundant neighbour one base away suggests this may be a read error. The CDR3 DNA reads as TGTGCCAGCTCGGAAGAGAACACTGACGCTTTCTTT. Translated, it gives CASSEENTDAFF. The chain has TRBV18 and TRBJ2-3; D unresolved. The J call may be mistaken, given a closer DNA end match to TRBJ1-1. Germline assignment: CDR1 KGHSH and CDR2 LQKENI. CDR3 size: 12 residues.

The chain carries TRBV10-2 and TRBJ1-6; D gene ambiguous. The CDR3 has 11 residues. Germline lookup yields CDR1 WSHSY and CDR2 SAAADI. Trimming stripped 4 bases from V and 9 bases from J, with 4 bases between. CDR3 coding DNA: TGCGCCAGCAGTGGTGGTTCACCCCTCCACTTT. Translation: CASSGGSPLHF.

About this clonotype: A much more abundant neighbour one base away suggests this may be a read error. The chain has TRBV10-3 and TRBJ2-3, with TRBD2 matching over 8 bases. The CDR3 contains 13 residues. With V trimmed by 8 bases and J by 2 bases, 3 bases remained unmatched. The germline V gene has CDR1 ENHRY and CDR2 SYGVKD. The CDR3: CAIVREATDTQYF. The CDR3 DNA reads TGTGCCATCGTGCGGGAGGCCACAGATACGCAGTATTTT.

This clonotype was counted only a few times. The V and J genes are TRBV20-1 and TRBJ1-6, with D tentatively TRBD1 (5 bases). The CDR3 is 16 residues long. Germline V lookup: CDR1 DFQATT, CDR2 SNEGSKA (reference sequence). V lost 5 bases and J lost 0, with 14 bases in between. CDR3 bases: TGCAGTGCTTCAACAGGCGGAAGCTCCTATAATTCACCCCTCCACTTT. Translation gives CSASTGGSSYNSPLHF.

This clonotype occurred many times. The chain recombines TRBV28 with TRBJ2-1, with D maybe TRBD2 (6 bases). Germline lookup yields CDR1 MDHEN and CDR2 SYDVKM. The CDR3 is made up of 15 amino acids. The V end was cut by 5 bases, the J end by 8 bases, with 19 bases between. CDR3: CASSPRGGIKDEQFF. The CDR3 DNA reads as TGTGCCAGCAGTCCCCGTGGGGGGATTAAGGATGAGCAGTTCTTC.

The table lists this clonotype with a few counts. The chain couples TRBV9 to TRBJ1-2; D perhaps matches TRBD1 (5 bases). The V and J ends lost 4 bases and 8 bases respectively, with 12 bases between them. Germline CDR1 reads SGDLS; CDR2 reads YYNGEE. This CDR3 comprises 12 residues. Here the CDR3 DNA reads TGTGCCAGCAGCACAGGCACAAAGGGCTACACCTTC. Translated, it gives CASSTGTKGYTF.

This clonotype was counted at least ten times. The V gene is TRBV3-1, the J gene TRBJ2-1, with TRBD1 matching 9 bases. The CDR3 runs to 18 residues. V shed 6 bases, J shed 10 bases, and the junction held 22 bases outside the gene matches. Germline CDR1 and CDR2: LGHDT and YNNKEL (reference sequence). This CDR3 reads CASRRTGEDYRSMREQFF. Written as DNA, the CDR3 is TGTGCCAGCAGAAGGACAGGGGAGGACTACCGCTCAATGAGGGAGCAGTTCTTC.